Included here is one T cell receptor beta chain sequence, with context. The sample belongs to a study of cytomegalovirus exposure and HLA in healthy donors. In the PCR, 60 Vbeta and 13 Jbeta primers were used. Clones were read by immunoSEQ multiplex PCR, and TCRdb kept only the in-frame ones, dropping some. The sample yields some 180,000 clones, about 81% seen once. Trimming cost V 1 base and J 4 bases; bases outside gene matches: 9. Germline V CDR1 and CDR2: SGHRS, YFSETQ. This CDR3 spans 16 amino acids. Sequenced material: PBMCs. This TCR derives from a man aged 40-49 years in good health and CMV-seronegative. The chain carries TRBV5-1 and TRBJ1-1; 8 bases match TRBD1. CDR3 in DNA: TGCGCCAGCAGCTTGACTCATCAGGGGGCGTTCACTGAAGCTTTCTTT. Translating it yields CASSLTHQGAFTEAFF.